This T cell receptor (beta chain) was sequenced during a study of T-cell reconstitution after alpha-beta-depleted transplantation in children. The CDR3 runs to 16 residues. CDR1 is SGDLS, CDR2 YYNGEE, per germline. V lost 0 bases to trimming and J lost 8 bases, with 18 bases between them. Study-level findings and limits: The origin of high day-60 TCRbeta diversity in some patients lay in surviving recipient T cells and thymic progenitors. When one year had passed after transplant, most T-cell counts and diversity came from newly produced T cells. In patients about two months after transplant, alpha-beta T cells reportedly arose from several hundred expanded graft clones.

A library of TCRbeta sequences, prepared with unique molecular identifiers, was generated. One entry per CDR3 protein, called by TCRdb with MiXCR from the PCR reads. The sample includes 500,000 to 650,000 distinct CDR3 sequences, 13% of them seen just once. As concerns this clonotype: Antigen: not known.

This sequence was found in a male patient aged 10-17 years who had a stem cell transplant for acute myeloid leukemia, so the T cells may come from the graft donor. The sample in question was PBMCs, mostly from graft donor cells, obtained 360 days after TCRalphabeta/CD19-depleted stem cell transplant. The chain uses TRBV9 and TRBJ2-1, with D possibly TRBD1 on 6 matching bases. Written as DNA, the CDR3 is TGTGCCAGCAGCGTAGCAAACAGGGATGGTGTCGATGAGCAGTTCTTC. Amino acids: CASSVANRDGVDEQFF.